One and the same sample provided the 4 T cell receptor beta chains below, sequenced in a study of blood T cell repertoires in COVID-19. The protocol was immunoSEQ multiplex PCR, while the TCRdb copy is restricted to in-frame clones and leaves out a portion. The sample carries around 39,000 clones, about 87% recorded once. The sequencing input was peripheral blood. These receptors were obtained from a human donor in a cohort sampled during active COVID-19.

This rearrangement joins TRBV28 to TRBJ2-7; D uncertain. V dropped 6 bases and J dropped 4 bases, with 16 bases sitting between them. The CDR3 consists of 14 residues. The germline V gene encodes CDR1 MDHEN and CDR2 SYDVKM. The CDR3 DNA follows: TGTGCCAGCAGCCCAGGCCATCCCCCGTACGAGCAGTACTTC. Protein sequence: CASSPGHPPYEQYF.

The chain couples TRBV9 to TRBJ2-5, with 7 bases identical to TRBD1. Germline V lookup: CDR1 SGDLS, CDR2 YYNGEE. With 2 bases clipped from V and 12 bases from J, the junction kept 13 bases outside the gene matches. The CDR3 has 14 amino acids. CDR3 loop: CASSVSATQGVEYF. DNA for the CDR3: TGTGCCAGCAGCGTTAGCGCGACCCAGGGGGTCGAGTACTTC.

CDR3 DNA sequence: TGTGCCAGCAGTCTACGGACAGGTCCAAATCCGATCTATGGCTACACCTTC. It encodes CASSLRTGPNPIYGYTF. The chain joins TRBV28 to TRBJ1-2; 7 bases align to TRBD1. CDR1 is MDHEN, CDR2 SYDVKM, per germline. The CDR3 contains 17 residues. J lost 4 bases, V lost 5 bases, and 16 bases had no gene match.

The chain links TRBV6-2 or TRBV6-3 to TRBJ1-2; the D gene is possibly TRBD1 (5 bases). The CDR3 spans 13 residues. CDR1 is MNHEY, CDR2 SVGEGT, per germline. Trimming shortened V by 6 bases and J by 4 bases, and 12 bases separated the two germline ends. The DNA for the CDR3 is TGTGCCAGCAGCTTGACAGACATCTATGGCTACACCTTC. This sequence encodes CASSLTDIYGYTF.